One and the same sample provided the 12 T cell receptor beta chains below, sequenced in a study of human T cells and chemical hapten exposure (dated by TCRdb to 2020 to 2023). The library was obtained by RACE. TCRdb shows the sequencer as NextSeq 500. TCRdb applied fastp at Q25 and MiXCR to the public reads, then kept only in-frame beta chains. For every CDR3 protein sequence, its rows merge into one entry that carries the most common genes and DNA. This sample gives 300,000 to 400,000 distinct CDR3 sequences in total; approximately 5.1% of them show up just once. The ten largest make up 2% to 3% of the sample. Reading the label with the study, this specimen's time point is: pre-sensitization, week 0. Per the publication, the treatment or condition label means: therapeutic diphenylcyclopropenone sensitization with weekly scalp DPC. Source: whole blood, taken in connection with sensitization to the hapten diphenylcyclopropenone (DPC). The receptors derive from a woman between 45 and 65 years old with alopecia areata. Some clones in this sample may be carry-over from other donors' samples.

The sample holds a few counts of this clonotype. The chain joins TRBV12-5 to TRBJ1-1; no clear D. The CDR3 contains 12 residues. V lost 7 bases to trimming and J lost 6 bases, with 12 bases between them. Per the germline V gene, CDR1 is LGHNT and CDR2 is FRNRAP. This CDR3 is CASALSTAEAFF. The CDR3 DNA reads TGTGCTAGTGCCCTTTCGACCGCTGAAGCTTTCTTT.

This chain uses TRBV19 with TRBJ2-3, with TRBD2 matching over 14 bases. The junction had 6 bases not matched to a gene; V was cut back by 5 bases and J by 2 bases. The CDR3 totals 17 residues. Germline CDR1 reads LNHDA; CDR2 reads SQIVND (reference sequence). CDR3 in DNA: TGTGCCAGTAGTGCGGGACTAGCGGGGGCGATCACAGATACGCAGTATTTT. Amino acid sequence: CASSAGLAGAITDTQYF.

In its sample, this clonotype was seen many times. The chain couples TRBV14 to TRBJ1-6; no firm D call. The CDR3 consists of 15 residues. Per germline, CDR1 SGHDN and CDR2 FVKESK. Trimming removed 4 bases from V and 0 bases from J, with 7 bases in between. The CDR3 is CASSRMISYNSPLHF. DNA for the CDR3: TGTGCCAGCAGCCGGATGATCTCCTATAATTCACCCCTCCACTTT.

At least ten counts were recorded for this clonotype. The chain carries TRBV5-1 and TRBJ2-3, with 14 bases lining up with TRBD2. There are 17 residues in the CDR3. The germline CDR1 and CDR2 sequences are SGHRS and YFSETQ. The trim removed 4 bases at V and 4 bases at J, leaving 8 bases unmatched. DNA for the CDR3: TGCGCCAGCAGCCCGGGACTAGCGGGAGTAGGGGCAGATACGCAGTATTTT. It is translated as CASSPGLAGVGADTQYF.

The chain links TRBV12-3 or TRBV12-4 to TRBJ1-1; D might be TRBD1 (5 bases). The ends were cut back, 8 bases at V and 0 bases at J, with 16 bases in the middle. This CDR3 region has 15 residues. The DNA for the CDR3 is TGTGCCAGCGGCCCAAGGGGAGACTTGAACACTGAAGCTTTCTTT. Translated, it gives CASGPRGDLNTEAFF.

Here the CDR3 reads CSASSGGTTGELFF. CDR3 DNA: TGCAGTGCTAGTAGCGGGGGGACTACCGGGGAGCTGTTTTTT. The genes are TRBV20-1 and TRBJ2-2, with 10 bases fitting TRBD2. Unmatched junction bases numbered 3, after V lost 3 bases and J lost 5 bases. Looked up from germline, CDR1 is DFQATT and CDR2 is SNEGSKA (reference sequence). This CDR3 region has 14 residues.

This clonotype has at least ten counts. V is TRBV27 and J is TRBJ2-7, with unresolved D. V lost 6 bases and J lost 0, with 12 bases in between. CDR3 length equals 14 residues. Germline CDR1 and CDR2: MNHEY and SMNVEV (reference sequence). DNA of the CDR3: TGTGCCAGCAGCCCGAACGGCTACTCCTACGAGCAGTACTTC. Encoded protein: CASSPNGYSYEQYF.

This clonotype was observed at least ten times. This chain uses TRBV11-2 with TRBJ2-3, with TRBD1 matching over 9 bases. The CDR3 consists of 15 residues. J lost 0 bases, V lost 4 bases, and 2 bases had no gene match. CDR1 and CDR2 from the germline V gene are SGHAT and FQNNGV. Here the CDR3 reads CASSSTGGSTDTQYF. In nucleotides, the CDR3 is TGTGCCAGCAGCTCGACAGGGGGGAGCACAGATACGCAGTATTTT.

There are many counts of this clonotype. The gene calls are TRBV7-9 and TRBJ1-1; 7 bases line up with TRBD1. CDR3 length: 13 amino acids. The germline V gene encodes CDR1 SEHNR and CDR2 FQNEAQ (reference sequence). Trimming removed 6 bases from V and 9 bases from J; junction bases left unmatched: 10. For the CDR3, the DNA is TGTGCCAGCAGACGGGAGACAGGGAATAAAGCTTTCTTT. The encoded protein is CASRRETGNKAFF.

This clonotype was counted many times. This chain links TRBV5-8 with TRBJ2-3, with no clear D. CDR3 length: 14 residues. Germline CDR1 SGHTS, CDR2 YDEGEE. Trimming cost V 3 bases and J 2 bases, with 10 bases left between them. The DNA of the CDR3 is TGTGCCAGCAGCTCCTTTTCTTACACAGATACGCAGTATTTT. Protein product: CASSSFSYTDTQYF.

As DNA, the CDR3 is TGTGCCAGCAGCTTAGAGGCCACAGATACGCAGTATTTT. This translates into CASSLEATDTQYF. V and J are TRBV7-9 and TRBJ2-3; the D is unclear. Germline lookup yields CDR1 SEHNR and CDR2 FQNEAQ (reference sequence). The CDR3 contains 13 residues. V was cut by 1 base and J by 2 bases, with 4 bases left in between.

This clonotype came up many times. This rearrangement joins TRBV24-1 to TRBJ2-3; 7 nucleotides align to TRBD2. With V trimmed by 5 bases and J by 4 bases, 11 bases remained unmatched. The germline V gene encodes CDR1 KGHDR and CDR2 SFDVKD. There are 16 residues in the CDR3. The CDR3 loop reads CATSANERGGADTQYF. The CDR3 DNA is TGTGCCACCAGTGCCAACGAGCGGGGTGGGGCAGATACGCAGTATTTT.